The present entry profiles one TCR beta chain with its context. The antigen remains undetermined. 60 Vbeta and 13 Jbeta primers were used in PCR. Here immunoSEQ multiplex PCR was the method, and the copy in TCRdb shows in-frame clones only, minus some. This table holds about 240,000 clones, about 81% found once. This sample was included in a study of cytomegalovirus exposure and HLA in healthy donors. General study points: With further analysis later on, most CMV-associated TCR beta chains appeared HLA-restricted. In vitro checks showed that a few CMV-associated chains really do target CMV antigens.

Germline V lookup: CDR1 SGHRS, CDR2 YFSETQ. V was pared by 4 bases and J by 4 bases, with 12 bases between. CDR3 length: 14 residues. The chain carries TRBV5-1 and TRBJ2-1, with D perhaps matching TRBD2 (6 bases). Sequences were obtained from PBMCs. This sequence originates from a woman in her fifties or sixties in good health and CMV-seropositive. This CDR3 is CASSPVGGYNEQFF. The CDR3 bases are TGCGCCAGCAGCCCGGTGGGGGGTTACAATGAGCAGTTCTTC. Drawing the rest from reference TRBV5-1 and TRBJ2-1, the complete variable domain is KAGVTQTPRYLIKTRGQQVTLSCSPISGHRSVSWYQQTPGQGLQFLFEYFSETQRNKGNFPGRFSGRQFSNSRSEMNVSTLELGDSALYLCASSPVGGYNEQFFGPGTRLTVL.